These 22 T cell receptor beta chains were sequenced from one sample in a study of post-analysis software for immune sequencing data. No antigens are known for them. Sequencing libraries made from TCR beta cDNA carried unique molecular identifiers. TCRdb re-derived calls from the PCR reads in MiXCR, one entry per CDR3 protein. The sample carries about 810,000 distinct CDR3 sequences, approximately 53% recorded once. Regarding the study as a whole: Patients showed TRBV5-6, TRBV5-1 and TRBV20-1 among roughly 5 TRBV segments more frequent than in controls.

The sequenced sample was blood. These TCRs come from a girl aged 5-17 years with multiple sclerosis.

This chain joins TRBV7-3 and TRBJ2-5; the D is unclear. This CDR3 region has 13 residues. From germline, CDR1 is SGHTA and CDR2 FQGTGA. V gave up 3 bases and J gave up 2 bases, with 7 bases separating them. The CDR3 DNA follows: TGTGCCAGCAGCTTGCACGGACAAGAGACCCAGTACTTC. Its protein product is CASSLHGQETQYF.

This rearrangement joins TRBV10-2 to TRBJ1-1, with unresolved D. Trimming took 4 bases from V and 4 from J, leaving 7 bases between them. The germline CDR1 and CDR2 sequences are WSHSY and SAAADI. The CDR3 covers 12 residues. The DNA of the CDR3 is TGCGCCAGCAGTGCCGGAAGCACTGAAGCTTTCTTT. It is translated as CASSAGSTEAFF.

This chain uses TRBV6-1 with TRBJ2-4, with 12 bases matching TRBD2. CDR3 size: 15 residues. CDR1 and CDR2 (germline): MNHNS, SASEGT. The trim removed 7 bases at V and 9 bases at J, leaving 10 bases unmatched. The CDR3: CASTTLAGGDGIQYF. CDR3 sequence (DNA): TGTGCCAGCACAACCCTAGCGGGGGGGGACGGCATTCAGTACTTC.

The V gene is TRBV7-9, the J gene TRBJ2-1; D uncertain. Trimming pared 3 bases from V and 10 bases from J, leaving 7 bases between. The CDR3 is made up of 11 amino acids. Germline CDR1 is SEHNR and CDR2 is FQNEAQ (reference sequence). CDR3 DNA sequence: TGTGCCAGCAGCTTCGAAGGGGAGCAGTTCTTC. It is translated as CASSFEGEQFF.

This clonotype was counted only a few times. The CDR3 coding sequence is TGCGCCAGCAGCCCTTGGGGCGGCTCCTACGAGCAGTACTTC. Residues: CASSPWGGSYEQYF. The chain is built from TRBV5-1 and TRBJ2-7; perhaps TRBD1 as D (5 bases). The CDR3 runs 14 residues. The germline V and J ends were trimmed by 4 bases and 0 bases, with 11 bases remaining between them. Germline CDR1 reads SGHRS; CDR2 reads YFSETQ.

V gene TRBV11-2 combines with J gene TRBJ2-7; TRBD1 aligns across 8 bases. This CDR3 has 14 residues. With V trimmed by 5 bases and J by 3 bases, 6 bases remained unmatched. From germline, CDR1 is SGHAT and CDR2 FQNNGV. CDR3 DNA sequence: TGTGCCAGCAGCCTTACAGGGGGGAACTACGAGCAGTACTTC. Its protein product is CASSLTGGNYEQYF.

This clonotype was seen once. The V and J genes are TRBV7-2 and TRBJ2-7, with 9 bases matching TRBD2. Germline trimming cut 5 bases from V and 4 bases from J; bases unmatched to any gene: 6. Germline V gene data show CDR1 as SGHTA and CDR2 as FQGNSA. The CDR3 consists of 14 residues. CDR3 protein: CASSIGLAQYEQYF. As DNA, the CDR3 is TGTGCCAGCAGCATCGGACTAGCGCAATACGAGCAGTACTTC.

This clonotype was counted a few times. The CDR3 nucleotides are TGCGCCAGCAGACCGGGACTCTCTAGCACAGATACGCAGTATTTT. Protein product: CASRPGLSSTDTQYF. This rearrangement joins TRBV5-1 to TRBJ2-3; D is possibly TRBD2 (6 bases). CDR3 length: 15 amino acids. Germline V gene sequence: CDR1 SGHRS, CDR2 YFSETQ. The ends were cut back, 5 bases at V and 0 bases at J, with 13 bases in the middle.

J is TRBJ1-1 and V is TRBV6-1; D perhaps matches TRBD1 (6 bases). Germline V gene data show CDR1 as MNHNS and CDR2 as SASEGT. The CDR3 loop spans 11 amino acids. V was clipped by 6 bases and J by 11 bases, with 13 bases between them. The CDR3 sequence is CASRDTGRAFF. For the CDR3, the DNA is TGTGCCAGCAGAGACACAGGGAGGGCTTTCTTT.

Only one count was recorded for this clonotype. CDR3 bases: TGCAGTGCTAGAGACGGGGGAGCAGGGGGAGTTCAGCCCCAGCATTTT. This encodes CSARDGGAGGVQPQHF. This chain connects TRBV20-1 to TRBJ1-5; 7 bases agree with TRBD1. The CDR3 runs to 16 residues. V lost 0 bases and J lost 6; bases outside the gene matches: 11. Germline CDR1 reads DFQATT; CDR2 reads SNEGSKA (reference sequence).

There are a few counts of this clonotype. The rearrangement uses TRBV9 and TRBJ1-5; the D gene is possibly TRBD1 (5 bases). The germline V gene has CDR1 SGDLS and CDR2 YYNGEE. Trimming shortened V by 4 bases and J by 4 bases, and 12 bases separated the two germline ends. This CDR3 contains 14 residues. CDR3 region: CASSPTGVNQPQHF. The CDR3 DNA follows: TGTGCCAGCAGCCCGACGGGGGTAAATCAGCCCCAGCATTTT.

The CDR3 bases are TGTGCCAGCAGGCGTCTGGCAGAAGAGACCCAGTACTTC. It translates to CASRRLAEETQYF. V and J are TRBV12-3 or TRBV12-4 and TRBJ2-5; D gene ambiguous. This CDR3 is 13 amino acids long. V lost 6 bases and J lost 3, with 11 bases in between.

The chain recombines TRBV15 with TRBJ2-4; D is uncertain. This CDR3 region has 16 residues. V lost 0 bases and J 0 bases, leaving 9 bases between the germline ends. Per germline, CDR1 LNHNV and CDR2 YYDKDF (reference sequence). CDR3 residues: CATSRDRNVAKNIQYF. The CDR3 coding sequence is TGTGCCACCAGCAGAGATCGGAATGTAGCCAAAAACATTCAGTACTTC. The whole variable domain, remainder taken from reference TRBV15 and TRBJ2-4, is DAMVIQNPRYQVTQFGKPVTLSCSQTLNHNVMYWYQQKSSQAPKLLFHYYDKDFNNEADTPDNFQSRRPNTSFCFLDIRSPGLGDTAMYLCATSRDRNVAKNIQYFGAGTRLSVL.

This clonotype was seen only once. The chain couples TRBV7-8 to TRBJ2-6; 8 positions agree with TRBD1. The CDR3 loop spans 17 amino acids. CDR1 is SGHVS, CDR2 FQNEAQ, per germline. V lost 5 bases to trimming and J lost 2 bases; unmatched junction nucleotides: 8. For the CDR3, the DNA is TGTGCCAGCAGCCGGGGACAGGCGGGCGCTGGGGCCAACGTCCTGACTTTC. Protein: CASSRGQAGAGANVLTF. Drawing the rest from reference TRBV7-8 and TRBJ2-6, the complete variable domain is GAGVSQSPRYKVAKRGQDVALRCDPISGHVSLFWYQQALGQGPEFLTYFQNEAQLDKSGLPSDRFFAERPEGSVSTLKIQRTQQEDSAVYLCASSRGQAGAGANVLTFGAGSRLTVL.

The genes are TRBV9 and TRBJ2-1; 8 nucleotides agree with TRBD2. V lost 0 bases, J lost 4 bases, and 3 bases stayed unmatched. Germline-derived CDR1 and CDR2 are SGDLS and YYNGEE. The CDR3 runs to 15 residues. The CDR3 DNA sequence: TGTGCCAGCAGCGTAGCGGGAGGGATATACAATGAGCAGTTCTTC. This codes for CASSVAGGIYNEQFF. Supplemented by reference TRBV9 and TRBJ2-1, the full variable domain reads DSGVTQTPKHLITATGQRVTLRCSPRSGDLSVYWYQQSLDQGLQFLIQYYNGEERAKGNILERFSAQQFPDLHSELNLSSLELGDSALYFCASSVAGGIYNEQFFGPGTRLTVL.

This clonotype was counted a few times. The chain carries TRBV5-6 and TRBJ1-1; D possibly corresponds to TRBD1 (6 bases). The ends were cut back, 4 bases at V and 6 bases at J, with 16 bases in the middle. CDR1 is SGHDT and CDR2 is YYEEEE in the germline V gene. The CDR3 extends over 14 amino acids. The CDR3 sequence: CASSLGPGVSEAFF. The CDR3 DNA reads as TGTGCCAGCAGCCTAGGTCCAGGGGTGTCTGAAGCTTTCTTT.

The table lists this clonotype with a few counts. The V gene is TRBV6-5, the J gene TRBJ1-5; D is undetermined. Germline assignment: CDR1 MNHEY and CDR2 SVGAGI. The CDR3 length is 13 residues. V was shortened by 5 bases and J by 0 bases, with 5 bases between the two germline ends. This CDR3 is CASSGSSNQPQHF. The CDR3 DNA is TGTGCCAGCAGTGGCAGTAGCAATCAGCCCCAGCATTTT.

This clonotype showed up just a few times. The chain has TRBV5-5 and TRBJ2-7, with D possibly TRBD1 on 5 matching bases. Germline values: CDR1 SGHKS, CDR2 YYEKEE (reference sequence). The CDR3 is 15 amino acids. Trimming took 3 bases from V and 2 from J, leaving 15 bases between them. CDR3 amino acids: CASSSISGPTYEQYF. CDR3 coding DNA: TGTGCCAGCAGCTCCATCTCAGGGCCGACCTACGAGCAGTACTTC. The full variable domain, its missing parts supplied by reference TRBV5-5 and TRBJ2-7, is DAGVTQSPTHLIKTRGQQVTLRCSPISGHKSVSWYQQVLGQGPQFIFQYYEKEERGRGNFPDRFSARQFPNYSSELNVNALLLGDSALYLCASSSISGPTYEQYFGPGTRLTVT.

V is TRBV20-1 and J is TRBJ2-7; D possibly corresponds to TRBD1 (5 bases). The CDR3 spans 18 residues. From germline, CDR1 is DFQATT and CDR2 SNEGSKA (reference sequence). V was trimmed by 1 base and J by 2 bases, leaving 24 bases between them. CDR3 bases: TGCAGTGCTAGAGCCCCCGTAACGCCAGGGCCCTTAACCTACGAGCAGTACTTC. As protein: CSARAPVTPGPLTYEQYF.

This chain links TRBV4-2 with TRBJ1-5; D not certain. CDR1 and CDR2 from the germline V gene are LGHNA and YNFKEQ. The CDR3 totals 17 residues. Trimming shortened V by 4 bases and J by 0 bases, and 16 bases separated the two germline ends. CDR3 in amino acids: CASSRSERQHSNQPQHF. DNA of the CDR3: TGTGCCAGCAGCCGATCCGAGCGACAACATAGCAATCAGCCCCAGCATTTT.

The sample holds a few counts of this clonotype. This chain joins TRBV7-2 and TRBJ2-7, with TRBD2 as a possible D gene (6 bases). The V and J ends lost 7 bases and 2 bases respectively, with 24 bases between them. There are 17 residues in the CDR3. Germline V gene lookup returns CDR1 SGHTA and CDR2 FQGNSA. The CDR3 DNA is TGTGCCAGCACCGACCCAGCAATCGGGAGAAGGACCTACGAGCAGTACTTC. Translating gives CASTDPAIGRRTYEQYF. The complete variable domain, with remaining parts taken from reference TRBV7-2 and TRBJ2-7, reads GAGVSQSPSNKVTEKGKDVELRCDPISGHTALYWYRQSLGQGLEFLIYFQGNSAPDKSGLPSDRFSAERTGGSVSTLTIQRTQQEDSAVYLCASTDPAIGRRTYEQYFGPGTRLTVT.

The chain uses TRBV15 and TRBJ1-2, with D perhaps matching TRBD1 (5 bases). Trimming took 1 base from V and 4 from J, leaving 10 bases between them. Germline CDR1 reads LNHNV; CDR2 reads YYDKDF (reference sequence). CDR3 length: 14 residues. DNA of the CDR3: TGTGCCACCAGCAGAGCCGGGGGAACCTATGGCTACACCTTC. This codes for CATSRAGGTYGYTF.